This record covers a single T cell receptor beta chain. This sample is drawn from a study of blood T cell repertoires in COVID-19. Profiling relied on immunoSEQ multiplex PCR, and the TCRdb table lists in-frame clones only, not all of them. The data contain about 200,000 clones, approximately 90% of them singletons. The source is a woman aged 45-59 years with COVID-19, enrolled during active disease. Sample: peripheral blood.

CDR3 bases: TGTGCCAGCAGCTTGACAACGACAGGGGGAAGAGCTTTCTTT. It codes for CASSLTTTGGRAFF. The J gene is TRBJ1-1, the V gene TRBV7-9; TRBD1 matches 9 bases. CDR1 SEHNR and CDR2 FQNEAQ come from the germline V gene (reference sequence). The CDR3 has 14 amino acids. V dropped 3 bases and J dropped 10; count of bases not matched to a gene: 9.